The TCR beta chain described here comes from a study of T cell changes during pregnancy in multiple sclerosis. V shed 8 bases and J 2 bases; nucleotides not matched to a gene: 11. Germline assignment: CDR1 MDHEN and CDR2 SYDVKM. The CDR3 is 15 amino acids. Sequencing used immunoSEQ multiplex PCR; TCRdb keeps in-frame clones, though not all of them. The table has some 95,000 clones, over 80% seen once. The specimen comprised peripheral blood, sampled in the first trimester of pregnancy. The chain links TRBV28 to TRBJ2-5; 7 nucleotides agree with TRBD2. This clonotype was sampled from a female donor with multiple sclerosis, enrolled in a pregnancy study. CDR3 in amino acids: CASVRAGVGQETQYF. As DNA, the CDR3 is TGTGCCAGCGTGAGGGCGGGAGTGGGGCAAGAGACCCAGTACTTC.